This T cell receptor (beta chain) originates from a study of cytomegalovirus exposure and HLA in healthy donors. Though nominally healthy at sampling, donors likely had unrecorded immune exposures. Overall study results and limits: Later, an analysis found that common viral pathogens appeared to be linked with several of the most significant clusters. No immune exposure information besides CMV serostatus was available.

The V gene's germline CDR1 is SQVTM and CDR2 ANQGSEA. Trimming removed 4 bases at V and 2 bases at J, with 10 bases between. The CDR3 loop spans 13 amino acids. Turning to this clone: What it binds is not known. Other nucleotide sequences from this sample produce the same CDR3.

The PCR had 60 Vbeta and 13 Jbeta primers. Authors' methods: Tens of millions of unique TCR beta chains, 10 million to 14 million shared, were counted in a later analysis. Using immunoSEQ multiplex PCR, the repertoire was profiled, and TCRdb retains in-frame clones only, with some absent. V, J and clone size were drawn from that table, and D and trimming were deduced from the DNA. The sample features 100,000 to 150,000 clones, with approximately 2.6% in its top ten. The sequence derives from a man aged 30 to 45 in good health and CMV-seronegative. Source material: PBMCs. J is TRBJ2-3 and V is TRBV29-1; TRBD2 is a possible D gene (6 bases). CDR3 nucleotide sequence: TGCAGCGTTGGAGGCGGGGACACAGATACGCAGTATTTT. This encodes CSVGGGDTDTQYF.